The present T cell receptor beta chain was sequenced within a study of T cells after yellow fever vaccination. The CDR3 covers 13 residues. Trimming took 4 bases from V and 13 from J, leaving 16 bases between them. Germline V lookup: CDR1 LGHNA, CDR2 YSLEER. TCRdb redid the calling of the 5' RACE reads with MiXCR, one entry per CDR3 protein. The sample includes about 340,000 distinct CDR3 sequences, under 15% of them seen just once. Study-wide points: Within FACS-sorted repertoires, abundant clonotypes contaminating from the bulk population could be present.

This clonotype has a count of ten or more. Its antigen is unidentified. The origin of this receptor is a young man who received the YFV17D yellow fever vaccine. The sequenced sample was CD4+ T cells sorted from PBMCs, obtained 15 days after the yellow fever booster vaccination. The chain joins TRBV4-3 to TRBJ2-2; perhaps TRBD2 as D (5 bases). The CDR3 DNA sequence: TGCGCCAGCAGCCCGTCCCGGGGTCGAGGGCTGTTTTTT. Protein product: CASSPSRGRGLFF.